This TCR beta chain was sequenced in a study of blood T cell repertoires in COVID-19. The CDR3 runs to 13 residues. In germline, CDR1 is SGHTA, CDR2 FQGNSA. V was shortened by 5 bases and J by 0 bases, with 7 bases between the two germline ends. How the authors handled the data: Reference gene primer amplification yielded estimated nucleated cell counts. Profiled with immunoSEQ multiplex PCR; TCRdb holds only in-frame clones, not every one. D and trimming were read from the DNA, whereas the V and J calls and clone size are those reported in that table. The sample lists a few hundred thousand clones, 88% occurring once. Two negative PCRs, clearance, or symptom resolution were required of recovered Cohort 3 donors. This clone was observed once.

The chain combines TRBV7-2 with TRBJ1-1, with D unresolved. This sequence originates from a woman between 50 and 59 years old who had recovered from COVID-19. Sequenced: PBMCs or T cells enriched from blood (not recorded which). The CDR3 DNA follows: TGTGCCAGCAGCGTTGAGATGAACACTGAAGCTTTCTTT. It yields the protein CASSVEMNTEAFF.